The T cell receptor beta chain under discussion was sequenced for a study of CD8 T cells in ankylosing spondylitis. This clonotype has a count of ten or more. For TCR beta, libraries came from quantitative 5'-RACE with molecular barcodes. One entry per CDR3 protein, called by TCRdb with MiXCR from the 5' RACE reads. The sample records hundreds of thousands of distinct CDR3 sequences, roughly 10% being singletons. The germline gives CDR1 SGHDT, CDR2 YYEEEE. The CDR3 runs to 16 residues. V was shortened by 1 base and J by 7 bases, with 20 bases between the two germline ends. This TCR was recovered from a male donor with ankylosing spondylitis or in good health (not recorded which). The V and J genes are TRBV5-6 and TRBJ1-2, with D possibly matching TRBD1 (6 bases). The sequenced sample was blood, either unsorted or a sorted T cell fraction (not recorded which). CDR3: CASSLSGAGTRFGYTF. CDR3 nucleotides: TGTGCCAGCAGCTTGTCGGGGGCGGGGACCCGTTTTGGCTACACCTTC.